This T cell receptor (beta chain) emerged from a study of cytomegalovirus exposure and HLA in healthy donors. PCR involved 60 Vbeta and 13 Jbeta primers. Some clones are missing from TCRdb's copy, which holds only in-frame ones; the method was immunoSEQ multiplex PCR. This table holds a few hundred thousand clones, 80% to 90% found once. In germline, CDR1 is SNHLY, CDR2 FYNNEI. The CDR3 contains 14 residues. Losses at the gene ends were 3 bases for V and 1 base for J; bases not matched to a gene: 2. The source is a man aged 25-45 years in good health and CMV-seronegative. The specimen was PBMCs. The gene calls are TRBV2 and TRBJ1-1; TRBD1 matches 7 bases. The CDR3 sequence: CASSDRGWNTEAFF. In nucleotides, the CDR3 is TGTGCCAGCAGTGACAGGGGGTGGAACACTGAAGCTTTCTTT.